These 7 T cell receptor beta chains originate from one sample sequenced in a study of T cell repertoires in cytomegalovirus infection (dated by TCRdb to between 2017 and 2020). Sequencing was carried out with an Illumina HiSeq 1500. TCRdb itself trimmed the public reads at Q25 with fastp, ran MiXCR and retained productive beta chains. Duplicate CDR3 protein sequences are folded into a single record with the most common DNA and genes. The sample contains under 200,000 distinct CDR3 sequences, roughly 22% of them found a single time. Clones ranked in the top ten supply under 30% of the sample. Taken with the paper, the label for treatment or condition translates to: in vitro stimulation with specific CMV peptide epitopes to enrich CMV-specific T cells. No antigen has been identified for these receptors. Source: CD8+ T cells from cultured PBMCs, taken from culture after CMV antigen stimulation. The receptors come from a human donor in good health (CMV status not recorded). Some clones in this sample may be carry-over from other donors' samples.

The chain combines TRBV7-2 with TRBJ1-4; D unresolved. Germline CDR1 is SGHTA and CDR2 is FQGNSA. V lost 7 bases and J 8 bases, leaving 11 bases between the germline ends. There are 12 residues in the CDR3. CDR3 in amino acids: CASNSGSEKLFF. CDR3 in DNA: TGTGCCAGCAATTCCGGGTCCGAAAAACTGTTTTTT.

The J gene is TRBJ1-1, the V gene TRBV7-2; 8 bases are shared with TRBD1. Germline V CDR1 and CDR2: SGHTA, FQGNSA. The CDR3 spans 15 residues. Trimming removed 6 bases from V and 2 bases from J; junction bases left unmatched: 8. Written as DNA, the CDR3 is TGTGCCAGCAGTTTCACAGGGGGAATAAACACTGAAGCTTTCTTT. Amino acids: CASSFTGGINTEAFF.

This clonotype was detected a few times. CDR3 amino acids: CASRGLAVYEQYF. The CDR3 DNA follows: TGTGCCAGCAGAGGACTAGCGGTCTACGAGCAGTACTTC. The J gene is TRBJ2-7, the V gene TRBV12-3 or TRBV12-4, with TRBD2 identical over 10 bases. The V segment lost 6 bases and the J segment 3 bases; nucleotides outside the gene matches: 2. The CDR3 covers 13 residues.

The J gene is TRBJ1-5, the V gene TRBV6-2 or TRBV6-3; unclear D gene. The CDR3 has 11 residues. CDR1 is MNHEY, CDR2 SVGEGT, per germline. The V end was cut by 2 bases, the J end by 11 bases, with 7 bases between. The CDR3 reads CASSYGEAQHF. CDR3 nucleotide sequence: TGTGCCAGCAGTTACGGGGAAGCCCAGCATTTT.

The genes are TRBV20-1 and TRBJ2-6, with TRBD1 identical over 8 bases. The J segment lost 3 bases and the V segment lost 6 bases, leaving 7 bases of the junction unmatched. Germline V CDR1 and CDR2: DFQATT, SNEGSKA (reference sequence). CDR3 length: 15 amino acids. CDR3 sequence reads: CSALTGAGGANVLTF. The DNA for the CDR3 is TGCAGTGCATTGACAGGGGCCGGTGGGGCCAACGTCCTGACTTTC.

The chain has TRBV6-2 or TRBV6-3 and TRBJ1-2, with D perhaps TRBD1 (5 bases). Germline V gene lookup returns CDR1 MNHEY and CDR2 SVGEGT. V lost 0 bases, J lost 14 bases, and 10 bases lay in between. The CDR3 has 11 amino acids. The CDR3 nucleotides are TGTGCCAGCAGTTACTCAGGGGATAGGACCTTC. Translated, it gives CASSYSGDRTF.

This chain uses TRBV6-1 with TRBJ2-7, with D possibly TRBD1 on 5 matching bases. V was cut by 6 bases and J by 0 bases, with 12 bases left in between. Germline values: CDR1 MNHNS, CDR2 SASEGT. The CDR3 runs 14 residues. The CDR3 nucleotides read TGTGCCAGCAGGGTACAGGAGAACTCCTACGAGCAGTACTTC. Its protein is CASRVQENSYEQYF.